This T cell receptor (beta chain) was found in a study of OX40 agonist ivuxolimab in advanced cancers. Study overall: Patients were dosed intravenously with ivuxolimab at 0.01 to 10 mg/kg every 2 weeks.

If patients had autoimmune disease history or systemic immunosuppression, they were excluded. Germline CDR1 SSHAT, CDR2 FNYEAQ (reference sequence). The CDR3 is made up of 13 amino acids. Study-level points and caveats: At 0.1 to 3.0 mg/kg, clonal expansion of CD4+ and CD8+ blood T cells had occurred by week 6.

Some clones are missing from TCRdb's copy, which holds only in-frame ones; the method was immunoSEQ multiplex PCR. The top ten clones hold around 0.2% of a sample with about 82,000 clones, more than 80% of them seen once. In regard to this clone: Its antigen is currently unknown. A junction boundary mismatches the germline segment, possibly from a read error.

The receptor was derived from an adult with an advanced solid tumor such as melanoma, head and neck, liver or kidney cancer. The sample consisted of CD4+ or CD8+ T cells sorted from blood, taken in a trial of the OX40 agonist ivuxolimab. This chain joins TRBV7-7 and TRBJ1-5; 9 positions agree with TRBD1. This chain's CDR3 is CASSPGQGEPQHF. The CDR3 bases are TGTGCTAGCAGCCCGGGACAGGGAGAGCCCCAGCATTTT.